This record concerns one TCR beta chain sequence. These data originate in a study of memory CD4+ T cells and cytomegalovirus serostatus. Generated by immunoSEQ multiplex PCR, the TCRdb table keeps only in-frame clones and is missing some. The sample lists over 45,000 clones; roughly 85% were seen once. Single viable CD3+CD4+CD8-CD45RO+ cells were sorted as the memory CD4+ T cells. This clonotype originated in an adult in good health and CMV-seronegative. Some clones in this sample may be carry-over from other donors' samples. Sequenced input: memory CD4+ T cells from blood.

The CDR3 here is CASRETGVGNQPQHF. Here the CDR3 DNA reads TGTGCCAGCAGGGAAACAGGGGTCGGAAATCAGCCCCAGCATTTT. The J gene is TRBJ1-5, the V gene TRBV2, with TRBD1 matching 7 bases. Looked up from germline, CDR1 is SNHLY and CDR2 is FYNNEI. The V and J ends lost 6 bases and 4 bases, in that order; junction bases with no gene match: 9. The CDR3 is 15 amino acids.